Following are 20 T cell receptor beta chains from one sample sequenced in a study of blood T cell repertoires in COVID-19. Using immunoSEQ multiplex PCR, the repertoire was profiled, and TCRdb retains in-frame clones only, with some absent. The repertoire holds some 240,000 clones, with approximately 83% as singletons. Sequencing used PBMCs or T cells enriched from blood (not recorded which). The origin of the receptors is a woman aged 40-49 years with acute COVID-19.

The CDR3 nucleotides read TGCAGTGCTAGTAACCGACATTCAATTGACCAGTACTTC. Amino acid sequence: CSASNRHSIDQYF. This sequence joins TRBV20-1 and TRBJ2-5; no definite D call. The CDR3 contains 13 residues. Germline-derived CDR1 and CDR2 are DFQATT and SNEGSKA (reference sequence). The ends were cut back, 3 bases at V and 10 bases at J, with 18 bases in the middle.

The gene calls are TRBV24-1 and TRBJ2-1; 11 nucleotides line up with TRBD2. The CDR3 extends over 17 amino acids. J lost 8 bases, V lost 3 bases, and 11 bases had no gene match. Germline CDR1 is KGHDR and CDR2 is SFDVKD. In DNA, the CDR3 is TGTGCCACCAGTGATAGTATAGCGGGAGGGCCCAAATATGAGCAGTTCTTC. This sequence encodes CATSDSIAGGPKYEQFF.

This clone showed up just once. The gene calls are TRBV19 and TRBJ1-4; 9 nucleotides align to TRBD1. From germline, CDR1 is LNHDA and CDR2 SQIVND (reference sequence). The trim removed 4 bases at V and 8 bases at J, leaving 2 bases unmatched. The CDR3 contains 13 residues. Here the CDR3 reads CASSRTGAEKLFF. In nucleotides, the CDR3 is TGTGCCAGTAGTAGGACAGGGGCAGAAAAACTGTTTTTT.

The chain carries TRBV6-1 and TRBJ1-5; D uncertain. This CDR3 has 14 residues. The V end was cut by 1 base, the J end by 7 bases, with 11 bases between. Germline loops: CDR1 MNHNS, CDR2 SASEGT. CDR3 loop: CASSEGASGQPQHF. As DNA, the CDR3 is TGTGCCAGCAGTGAAGGGGCTTCCGGACAGCCCCAGCATTTT.

The CDR3 DNA is TGTGCCAGCAGTTTACTGATACGGGGAGGATCGGGGGGCTACACCTTC. It encodes CASSLLIRGGSGGYTF. This sequence joins TRBV28 and TRBJ1-2; D gene uncertain. The CDR3 is 16 residues long. CDR1 MDHEN and CDR2 SYDVKM come from the germline V gene. The V end was cut by 2 bases, the J end by 8 bases, with 21 bases between.

This clone was detected only a few times. The gene calls are TRBV27 and TRBJ2-7, with a tentative D call TRBD2 (5 bases). Trimming left V 7 bases short and J 4 bases short, with 17 bases between. The germline V gene encodes CDR1 MNHEY and CDR2 SMNVEV (reference sequence). This CDR3 region has 14 residues. The CDR3 loop is CASTDGSGGYEQYF. CDR3 DNA: TGTGCCAGCACCGACGGCAGCGGAGGTTACGAGCAGTACTTC.

CDR3 nucleotide sequence: TGTGCCAGCAGTTACATGGGCAGTCTTAGCACAGATACGCAGTATTTT. Its translation: CASSYMGSLSTDTQYF. V is TRBV6-5 and J is TRBJ2-3; D gene uncertain. The V gene lost 2 bases and the J gene lost 0 bases, with 12 bases spanning the gap. The germline CDR1 and CDR2 sequences are MNHEY and SVGAGI. The CDR3 covers 16 residues.

J is TRBJ2-3 and V is TRBV5-6, with D hard to call. This CDR3 contains 11 residues. Germline CDR1 reads SGHDT; CDR2 reads YYEEEE. V was cut by 3 bases and J by 3 bases, with 2 bases left in between. The CDR3 reads CASSSTDTQYF. For the CDR3, the DNA is TGTGCCAGCAGCTCGACAGATACGCAGTATTTT.

This chain joins TRBV7-8 and TRBJ2-2, with D possibly being TRBD2 (6 bases). The V gene's germline CDR1 is SGHVS and CDR2 FQNEAQ. CDR3 length: 16 amino acids. Between the trimmed V and J ends, which lost 3 bases and 9 bases, there was a span of 20 bases. The CDR3 region is CASSFFRDLTGWELFF. The CDR3 bases are TGTGCCAGCAGCTTCTTCCGGGACTTGACGGGCTGGGAGCTGTTTTTT.

The chain couples TRBV7-9 to TRBJ1-4; D ambiguous. Germline V gene data show CDR1 as SEHNR and CDR2 as FQNEAQ (reference sequence). This CDR3 has 16 amino acids. V was pared by 0 bases and J by 0 bases, with 8 bases between. DNA for the CDR3: TGTGCCAGCAGCTTAGCAGCGATGACAACTAATGAAAAACTGTTTTTT. Its translation is CASSLAAMTTNEKLFF.

The chain carries TRBV11-3 and TRBJ2-7, with 7 bases identical to TRBD2. J lost 3 bases, V lost 6 bases, and 5 bases had no gene match. Germline-derived CDR1 and CDR2 are SGHNT and YENEEA. This CDR3 comprises 13 residues. CDR3 nucleotides: TGTGCCAGCAGTCTCGCGGGAGTCTACGAGCAGTACTTC. Its protein is CASSLAGVYEQYF.

This sequence joins TRBV5-1 and TRBJ2-3; the match to TRBD1 covers 8 bases. Unmatched junction bases numbered 8, after V lost 6 bases and J lost 2 bases. Germline V gives CDR1 SGHRS, CDR2 YFSETQ. The CDR3 extends over 15 amino acids. The CDR3 sequence is CASKERTGNTDTQYF. CDR3 DNA sequence: TGCGCCAGCAAAGAAAGGACAGGGAACACAGATACGCAGTATTTT. Full variable domain (outside the CDR3, taken from reference TRBV5-1 and TRBJ2-3): KAGVTQTPRYLIKTRGQQVTLSCSPISGHRSVSWYQQTPGQGLQFLFEYFSETQRNKGNFPGRFSGRQFSNSRSEMNVSTLELGDSALYLCASKERTGNTDTQYFGPGTRLTVL.

The V and J genes are TRBV3-1 (or the pseudogene TRBV3-2) and TRBJ2-3, with a weak D call TRBD2 (6 bases). The CDR3 spans 14 residues. With 2 bases removed from V and 6 bases from J, the gap between germline ends came to 12 bases. Looked up from germline, CDR1 is LGHDT and CDR2 is YNNKEL (reference sequence). This CDR3 reads CASSQNPGGDTQYF. The CDR3 DNA follows: TGTGCCAGCAGCCAAAATCCTGGAGGGGATACGCAGTATTTT.

This chain links TRBV18 with TRBJ2-6, with D tentatively TRBD1 (6 bases). The germline V gene encodes CDR1 KGHSH and CDR2 LQKENI. This CDR3 has 17 amino acids. With 3 bases removed from V and 4 bases from J, the gap between germline ends came to 16 bases. This chain's CDR3 is CASSPPGQSIGANVLTF. The CDR3 DNA sequence: TGTGCCAGCTCACCTCCGGGACAAAGTATCGGGGCCAACGTCCTGACTTTC.

This clone was observed once. The genes are TRBV9 and TRBJ2-1; 9 nucleotides line up with TRBD2. CDR1 SGDLS and CDR2 YYNGEE come from the germline V gene. J gave up 6 bases and V 1 base, and 11 bases lay outside the gene matches. The CDR3 length is 17 residues. DNA of the CDR3: TGTGCCAGCAGCGTACCCCTCGGGACTAGCCATGCCAATGAGCAGTTCTTC. Amino acid sequence: CASSVPLGTSHANEQFF.

The genes are TRBV2 and TRBJ2-3, with 7 bases identical to TRBD1. Germline trimming cut 8 bases from V and 3 bases from J; bases unmatched to any gene: 8. Looked up from germline, CDR1 is SNHLY and CDR2 is FYNNEI. This CDR3 spans 14 amino acids. CDR3 sequence reads: CASSVDRATDTQYF. CDR3 DNA: TGTGCCAGCTCCGTCGACAGGGCAACAGATACGCAGTATTTT. The complete variable domain, with remaining parts taken from reference TRBV2 and TRBJ2-3, reads EPEVTQTPSHQVTQMGQEVILRCVPISNHLYFYWYRQILGQKVEFLVSFYNNEISEKSEIFDDQFSVERPDGSNFTLKIRSTKLEDSAMYFCASSVDRATDTQYFGPGTRLTVL.

V gene TRBV19 combines with J gene TRBJ2-7; TRBD1 agrees at 7 bases. Trimming cost V 6 bases and J 2 bases; bases outside gene matches: 4. Germline V gene sequence: CDR1 LNHDA, CDR2 SQIVND (reference sequence). This CDR3 comprises 13 residues. Written as DNA, the CDR3 is TGTGCCAGTAGCGGACAGGTCACCTACGAGCAGTACTTC. It yields the protein CASSGQVTYEQYF.

This clone was detected only once. The chain joins TRBV6-5 to TRBJ1-5; D perhaps matches TRBD1 (6 bases). This CDR3 comprises 13 residues. CDR1 MNHEY and CDR2 SVGAGI come from the germline V gene. The V gene lost 5 bases and the J gene lost 7 bases, with 12 bases spanning the gap. DNA of the CDR3: TGTGCCAGCAGTACAGGGAGTTGGCAGCCCCAGCATTTT. Amino acids: CASSTGSWQPQHF.

This clone was seen once. This chain links TRBV7-6 with TRBJ1-1; weak D call: TRBD1 (5 bases). There are 14 residues in the CDR3. Germline CDR1 reads SGHVS; CDR2 reads FNYEAQ. V dropped 1 base and J dropped 4 bases, with 10 bases sitting between them. The CDR3: CASSLGGARTEAFF. The CDR3 bases are TGTGCCAGCAGCTTAGGTGGGGCACGCACTGAAGCTTTCTTT.

This chain links TRBV4-1 with TRBJ2-7, with D possibly matching TRBD1 (6 bases). There are 15 residues in the CDR3. V lost 1 base and J lost 2, with 12 bases in between. From germline, CDR1 is MGHRA and CDR2 YSYEKL. The CDR3 nucleotides are TGCGCCAGCAGCCAAGCTGGCAGGGGACCCTACGAGCAGTACTTC. Protein: CASSQAGRGPYEQYF.